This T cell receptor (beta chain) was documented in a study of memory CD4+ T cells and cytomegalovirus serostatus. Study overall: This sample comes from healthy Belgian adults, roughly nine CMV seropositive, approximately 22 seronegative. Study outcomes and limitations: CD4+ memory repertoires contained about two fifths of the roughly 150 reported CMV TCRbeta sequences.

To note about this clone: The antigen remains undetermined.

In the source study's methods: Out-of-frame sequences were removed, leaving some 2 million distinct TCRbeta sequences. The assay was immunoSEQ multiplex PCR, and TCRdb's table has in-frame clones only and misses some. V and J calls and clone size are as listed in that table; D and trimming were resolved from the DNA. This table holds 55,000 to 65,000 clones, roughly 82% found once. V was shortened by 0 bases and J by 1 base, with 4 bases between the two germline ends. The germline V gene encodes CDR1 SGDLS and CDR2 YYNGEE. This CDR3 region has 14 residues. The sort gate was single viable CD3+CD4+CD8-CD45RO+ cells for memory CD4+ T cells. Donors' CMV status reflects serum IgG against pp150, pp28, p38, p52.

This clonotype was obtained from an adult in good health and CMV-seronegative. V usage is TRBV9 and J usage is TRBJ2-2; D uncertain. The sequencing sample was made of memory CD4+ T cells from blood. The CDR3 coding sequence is TGTGCCAGCAGCGTAGGGCAGAACACCGGGGAGCTGTTTTTT. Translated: CASSVGQNTGELFF.